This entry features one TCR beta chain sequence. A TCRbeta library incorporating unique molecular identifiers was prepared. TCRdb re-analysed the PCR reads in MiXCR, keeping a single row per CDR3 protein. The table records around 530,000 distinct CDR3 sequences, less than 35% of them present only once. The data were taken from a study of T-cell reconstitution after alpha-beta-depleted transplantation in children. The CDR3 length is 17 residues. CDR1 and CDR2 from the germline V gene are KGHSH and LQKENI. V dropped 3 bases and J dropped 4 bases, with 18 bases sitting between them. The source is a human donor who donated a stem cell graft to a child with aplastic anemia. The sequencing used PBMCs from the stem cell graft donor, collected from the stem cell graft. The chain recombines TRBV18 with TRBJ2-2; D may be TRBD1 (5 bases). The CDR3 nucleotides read TGTGCCAGCTCACCTAACACCGTAACAGGACCCACCGGGGAGCTGTTTTTT. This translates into CASSPNTVTGPTGELFF. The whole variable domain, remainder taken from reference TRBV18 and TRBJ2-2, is NAGVMQNPRHLVRRRGQEARLRCSPMKGHSHVYWYRQLPEEGLKFMVYLQKENIIDESGMPKERFSAEFPKEGPSILRIQQVVRGDSAAYFCASSPNTVTGPTGELFFGEGSRLTVL.